This note documents a single T cell receptor (beta chain) sequence. The sample belongs to a study of blood T cell repertoires in COVID-19. Data came from immunoSEQ multiplex PCR; TCRdb stores just in-frame clones and leaves some out. The sample lists 150,000 to 200,000 clones, approximately 90% seen once, with 3.7% in the top ten. Trimming removed 3 bases at V and 1 base at J, with 7 bases between. Germline V CDR1 and CDR2: SGHTA, FQGTGA. The CDR3 extends over 15 amino acids. Specimen: peripheral blood. The gene calls are TRBV7-3 and TRBJ2-6, with TRBD1 as a possible D gene (6 bases). This receptor was identified in a man aged 18 to 29 with active or convalescent COVID-19. The CDR3 DNA follows: TGTGCCAGCAGCTTCCAGGGGTCTGGGGCCAACGTCCTGACTTTC. Encoded protein: CASSFQGSGANVLTF.